The rows below give T cell receptor beta chains drawn from one sample of a study of blood T cell repertoires in COVID-19. Assay used: immunoSEQ multiplex PCR; TCRdb lists only in-frame clones, some missing. The sample holds roughly 110,000 clones; more than 80% are singletons and the top ten take 5% to 6%. Sequenced material: peripheral blood. The receptor source for this set is a woman aged 55 to 70 with COVID-19, enrolled during active disease. The CDR3 runs from the conserved cysteine through the conserved F or W. D genes are given only for firm matches. Expanded clones are given a class, and other clones once, few, many or no size at all.

cdr3_nt cdr3_aa d_call j_call clone_size v_call
TGTGCCAGCAGTCACGGAGCGGGGGGTGCGTATGGCTACACCTTC CASSHGAGGAYGYTF . TRBJ1-2 . TRBV6-2/TRBV6-3
TGTGCCAGCAGCCCAGGACAGGGGTATGGCTACACCTTC CASSPGQGYGYTF TRBD1 TRBJ1-2 . TRBV7-2
TGTGCCAGCAGGGACACAGTTAGTGAGCAGTTCTTC CASRDTVSEQFF . TRBJ2-1 . TRBV25-1
TGCGCCAGCAGCTTGGCCAGGGGGCGAACTGAAGCTTTCTTT CASSLARGRTEAFF TRBD1 TRBJ1-1 . TRBV5-1
TGTGCCAGCAGCACCTTCGAAGACAGGGACGCTGAAGCTTTCTTT CASSTFEDRDAEAFF . TRBJ1-1 . TRBV21-1
TGTGCCAGCAGCTTGGGGCTAGCCGCTACCTACGAGCAGTACTTC CASSLGLAATYEQYF . TRBJ2-7 once TRBV5-6
TGTGCCAGTAGACGGGGGACAGGGGGAACCGGGGAGCTGTTTTTT CASRRGTGGTGELFF TRBD1 TRBJ2-2 . TRBV19
TGCGCCAGCAGCTTGTTGCGCCTAGGGGCAGATACGCAGTATTTT CASSLLRLGADTQYF . TRBJ2-3 . TRBV5-1
TGTGCCAGCAGCTTAACGTCGCGGGGGTCGTACAATGAGCAGTTCTTC CASSLTSRGSYNEQFF TRBD2 TRBJ2-1 . TRBV7-3
TGCAGCGCAGGGGGCGCAGGGGTTACGACTAATGAAAAACTGTTTTTT CSAGGAGVTTNEKLFF TRBD1 TRBJ1-4 once TRBV29-1
TGTGCCAGCAGTAGGGACTCCGGGGAATACGAGCAGTACTTC CASSRDSGEYEQYF . TRBJ2-7 . TRBV6-4
TGTGCCAGCCGTGACCTTGAGTGGGCCACATACGAGCAGTACTTC CASRDLEWATYEQYF . TRBJ2-7 once TRBV19
TGTGCCAGCAACTTTGGCTCCTATAATTCACCCCTCCACTTT CASNFGSYNSPLHF . TRBJ1-6 . TRBV19
TGTGCCATCAGCAAACGACTAGCGAGTCAGTCCACAGATACGCAGTATTTT CAISKRLASQSTDTQYF TRBD2 TRBJ2-3 once TRBV10-3
TGTGCCAGCAGCTTGGCCAGCGGGGGGGACACCGGGGAGCTGTTTTTT CASSLASGGDTGELFF TRBD2 TRBJ2-2 . TRBV5-4
TGTGCCAGCAGCGTAAGGGGTTCGGGAAACACCATATATTTT CASSVRGSGNTIYF . TRBJ1-3 . TRBV9
TGTGCCAGCAGGCCCGCGACTAATGAAAAACTGTTTTTT CASRPATNEKLFF . TRBJ1-4 . TRBV27
TGTGCCAGCAGTGAACTAGCAGAGGCGGATGGCTACACCTTC CASSELAEADGYTF . TRBJ1-2 . TRBV6-1
TGTGCCAGCAGCGCCCCCGGACAGGGGCGGACTGAAGCTTTCTTT CASSAPGQGRTEAFF TRBD1 TRBJ1-1 . TRBV9
TGCGCCAGCAGCCAAGTCACTAGGATCGAGACCCAGTACTTC CASSQVTRIETQYF . TRBJ2-5 . TRBV4-1
TGTGCCAGCAGCTCCCGGGGCTCTGGAAACACCATATATTTT CASSSRGSGNTIYF . TRBJ1-3 . TRBV9
TGCGCCAGCAGCCAGGGACAGTTAGTGGGGGAGACCCAGTACTTC CASSQGQLVGETQYF TRBD1 TRBJ2-5 once TRBV4-3
TGTGCCAGCACCAAGGGGGGGGCGGGTAATTCACCCCTCCACTTT CASTKGGAGNSPLHF . TRBJ1-6 . TRBV6-5
TGTGCCAGTACCGCGGGTCCGGCTAACTATGGCTACACCTTC CASTAGPANYGYTF . TRBJ1-2 . TRBV2
TGTGCCAGCAGCTTAACTAGCGGGGGAGATACGCAGTATTTT CASSLTSGGDTQYF TRBD2 TRBJ2-3 . TRBV11-2
TGTGCCAGCATTCTACTGGGGACAGAAAACATTCAGTACTTC CASILLGTENIQYF TRBD1 TRBJ2-4 . TRBV6-5
TGTGCCAGCAGAGAGAGCTCCTACAATGAGCAGTTCTTC CASRESSYNEQFF . TRBJ2-1 . TRBV2
TGTGCCAGCAGCCAGGATACAGGGGGAGGCGAGCAGTACTTC CASSQDTGGGEQYF TRBD1 TRBJ2-7 . TRBV14
TGTGCCAGCAGCAGGGACAGGGCAGGTAATCAGCCCCAGCATTTT CASSRDRAGNQPQHF TRBD1 TRBJ1-5 . TRBV6-6
TGCAGCGTCCAGACAGGGGACGGCTACACCTTC CSVQTGDGYTF TRBD1 TRBJ1-2 . TRBV29-1
TGCGCCAGCAGCCCGTTGGGGCACACTGAAGCTTTCTTT CASSPLGHTEAFF . TRBJ1-1 . TRBV5-1
TGTGCCAGCAGGGTGGCAGGGAGGAGACAGCCCCAGCATTTT CASRVAGRRQPQHF . TRBJ1-5 once TRBV6-5
TGCGCCAGCAGCGGGGGACAGGGGAGTATTTTGGGGACTGAAGCTTTCTTT CASSGGQGSILGTEAFF TRBD1 TRBJ1-1 . TRBV5-1
TGTGCCAGTAGTATACAGGGGCCGGGAAACACCATATATTTT CASSIQGPGNTIYF . TRBJ1-3 . TRBV19
TGTGCCACCAGCAGAGATAGTCCAGGGATTTACGAGCAGTACTTC CATSRDSPGIYEQYF . TRBJ2-7 . TRBV15
TGTGCCAGCAGAGGACTAGCGGGGGGATTTCAAGAGACCCAGTACTTC CASRGLAGGFQETQYF TRBD2 TRBJ2-5 . TRBV27
TGTGCCAGCACGGGAACCGACGGAAGCTCTGGAAACACCATATATTTT CASTGTDGSSGNTIYF . TRBJ1-3 . TRBV2
TGTGCCAGCAGCCTCGGGACAGGGCGCAATCAGCCCCAGCATTTT CASSLGTGRNQPQHF TRBD1 TRBJ1-5 once TRBV27
TGTGCCACCAGTGATGGAGGGCGGGGGGGCGCCGGCACAGATACGCAGTATTTT CATSDGGRGGAGTDTQYF TRBD2 TRBJ2-3 . TRBV24-1
TGCGCCAGCAGCCCTCTCTTGGGGCCCGCGGCACTTCTAGCCAAAAACATTCAGTACTTC CASSPLLGPAALLAKNIQYF . TRBJ2-4 . TRBV4-1
TGTGCCAGCTTACCCATGGGGACAGTGGGAGAAAAACTGTTTTTT CASLPMGTVGEKLFF TRBD1 TRBJ1-4 . TRBV7-2
TGCAGCGTTGGGGAGACTAGCACAGATACGCAGTATTTT CSVGETSTDTQYF . TRBJ2-3 . TRBV29-1
TGTGCCAGCAACTCCGAGGGGGGGTGGATCCATAATTCACCCCTCCACTTT CASNSEGGWIHNSPLHF . TRBJ1-6 . TRBV2
TGCGCCAGCAGCCTCGGAAACCGAGCGGGGGTCGACGAGCAGTACTTC CASSLGNRAGVDEQYF TRBD2 TRBJ2-7 . TRBV4-1
TGTGCCAGTAGTATAGTCCAGGGCGGCGGCTACACCTTC CASSIVQGGGYTF . TRBJ1-2 few TRBV19
TGTGCCAGTAGGGGGCAGTCTAATCAGCCCCAGCATTTT CASRGQSNQPQHF . TRBJ1-5 . TRBV19
TGTGCCAGCAGCTTAGAGTCTTTTCAGGGCTACACCTTC CASSLESFQGYTF . TRBJ1-2 few TRBV7-9
TGTGCCAGCAGCATGGGGACAGGGGGAAACACGCCCCAGCATTTT CASSMGTGGNTPQHF TRBD1 TRBJ1-5 . TRBV5-6